This T cell receptor beta chain was sequenced for a study of cytomegalovirus exposure and HLA in healthy donors. Study context: The study placed around 85% of its approximately 400 genotyped donors in the Caucasian-associated ancestry cluster.

Germline V CDR1 and CDR2: MNHNY, SVGAGI (reference sequence). The V end was cut by 11 bases, the J end by 2 bases, with 13 bases between. The CDR3 contains 12 residues. Study-wide results and caveats: Presence/absence analyses assumed roughly uniform sequencing depth across donors, which may not hold.

On this clone itself: The antigen remains undetermined.

PCR involved 60 Vbeta and 13 Jbeta primers. This table comes from immunoSEQ multiplex PCR, and its TCRdb copy is limited to in-frame clones, with some not included. The table includes about 93,000 clones, over 60% detected once. This TCR was recovered from a boy between 10 and 17 years old in good health and CMV-seropositive. This chain links TRBV6-6 with TRBJ2-7; D perhaps matches TRBD1 (5 bases). Sequenced: PBMCs. The CDR3: CAAKGEAYEQYF. The CDR3 DNA follows: TGTGCCGCAAAAGGGGAAGCCTACGAGCAGTACTTC.